This T cell receptor (beta chain) was captured in a study of T cell changes during pregnancy in multiple sclerosis. The protocol was immunoSEQ multiplex PCR, while the TCRdb copy is restricted to in-frame clones and leaves out a portion. The sample carries over 70,000 clones, less than 95% recorded once. The CDR3 totals 14 residues. Germline V gene sequence: CDR1 SEHNR, CDR2 FQNEAQ (reference sequence). The V end was cut by 5 bases, the J end by 4 bases, with 11 bases between. The receptor comes from a female donor in good health, enrolled as a control in a pregnancy study. This specimen consisted of peripheral blood, obtained in the first trimester of pregnancy. V gene TRBV7-9 combines with J gene TRBJ1-4; TRBD1 might be the D (5 bases). The CDR3 spells CASSPQRGNEKLFF. CDR3 sequence (DNA): TGTGCCAGCAGCCCCCAAAGGGGTAATGAAAAACTGTTTTTT.